This T cell receptor beta chain was obtained from a study of blood T cell repertoires in COVID-19. Turning to the study itself: From T cells, B-cell-depleted T cells, or PBMCs came the material, which was cDNA or gDNA.

The germline V gene encodes CDR1 SGHRS and CDR2 YFSETQ. The CDR3 loop spans 14 amino acids. Germline trimming cut 3 bases from V and 11 bases from J; bases unmatched to any gene: 9. The repertoire was sequenced with immunoSEQ multiplex PCR; TCRdb's copy has only in-frame clones and lacks some. This table has 200,000 to 250,000 clones, around 90% appearing once. This chain uses TRBV5-1 with TRBJ2-5; 11 positions agree with TRBD2. This TCR was recovered from a woman in her thirties who had recovered from COVID-19. The sequenced sample consisted of PBMCs or T cells enriched from blood (not recorded which). CDR3 region: CASSSSGGPLEQYF. The DNA for the CDR3 is TGCGCCAGCAGCTCTAGCGGGGGGCCCCTAGAGCAGTACTTC.